The clone carrying this T cell receptor (beta chain) was seen only a few times. Its antigen is unknown. These data are taken from a study of T-cell memory formation after mild COVID-19. Study results and caveats: CD4/CD8 balance characterized clones contracting day 15 to 85, and CD4+ skew characterized later expanders. Certain responding clones were present in pre-infection memory, suggesting participation of cross-reactive memory.

One entry per CDR3 protein results from TCRdb running MiXCR on the 5' RACE reads. The data contain over 40,000 distinct CDR3 sequences, 9.5% to 15% of them seen just once; the ten biggest clones take up approximately 23%. Losses at the gene ends were 0 bases for V and 9 bases for J; bases not matched to a gene: 11. The CDR3 is 16 residues long. Germline values: CDR1 SGHRS, CDR2 YFSETQ. This sequence joins TRBV5-1 and TRBJ2-1; TRBD1 matches 8 bases. This TCR was recovered from a man younger than 35 who had mild COVID-19 (a few samples of this study predate the infection). Cell type and time point are not known. The specimen was PBMCs or a T cell subset sorted from them (not recorded which). CDR3 sequence: CASSLETGDAISEQFF. As DNA, the CDR3 is TGCGCCAGCAGCTTGGAGACAGGGGATGCGATCAGTGAGCAGTTCTTC.